The 21 T cell receptor beta chains given below trace back to one sample, sequenced in a study of spatial heterogeneity in lung cancer. From the 5' RACE reads, TCRdb called clonotypes with MiXCR, one entry per CDR3 protein. This table holds around 27,000 distinct CDR3 sequences, over 5% found once. The time point is: blood at routine non-recurrence follow-up after resection. This sample comprised PBMCs, obtained at follow-up. Source of these receptors: a female donor with early-stage non-small cell lung cancer.

This clonotype was counted many times. J is TRBJ2-3 and V is TRBV4-3; the D call may be TRBD1 or TRBD2 (5 bases each). Per germline, CDR1 LGHNA and CDR2 YSLEER. V lost 0 bases and J 3 bases, leaving 13 bases between the germline ends. The CDR3 loop spans 16 amino acids. The CDR3: CASSQDPGDRTDTQYF. CDR3 nucleotide sequence: TGCGCCAGCAGCCAAGATCCCGGGGACCGGACAGATACGCAGTATTTT.

Only a few counts were recorded for this clonotype. The chain carries TRBV6-1 and TRBJ2-5, with 8 bases that match TRBD2. J gave up 3 bases and V 4 bases, and 4 bases lay outside the gene matches. From germline, CDR1 is MNHNS and CDR2 SASEGT. The CDR3 sequence is 14 residues long. The CDR3, as DNA: TGTGCCAGCAGTGTTAGCGGGGTGGAAGAGACCCAGTACTTC. Translation: CASSVSGVEETQYF.

In this sample, this clonotype turned up many times. The genes are TRBV7-6 and TRBJ2-7, with D possibly being TRBD1 (6 bases). CDR3 length equals 14 residues. CDR1 is SGHVS, CDR2 FNYEAQ, per germline. The V gene lost 9 bases and the J gene lost 4 bases, with 19 bases spanning the gap. CDR3 residues: CARDPRQEKYEQYF. In nucleotides, the CDR3 is TGTGCCAGAGACCCAAGACAGGAGAAGTACGAGCAGTACTTC.

This clonotype was recorded many times. The chain recombines TRBV29-1 with TRBJ1-1; D is uncertain. V shed 4 bases and J shed 6 bases, with 15 bases lying between them. Germline V CDR1 and CDR2: SQVTM, ANQGSEA. The CDR3 spans 13 residues. CDR3 sequence reads: CSVGSGKSAEAFF. The CDR3 nucleotides read TGCAGCGTTGGGAGTGGGAAGAGCGCTGAAGCTTTCTTT.

There are many counts of this clonotype. The V and J genes are TRBV12-3 or TRBV12-4 and TRBJ2-2, with 8 bases aligning to TRBD2. Trimming took 6 bases from V and 6 from J; bases not matched to a gene: 6. CDR3 length: 14 amino acids. In DNA, the CDR3 is TGTGCCAGCAGACTCGGGGGGGCGGCCGGGGAGCTGTTTTTT. Translation: CASRLGGAAGELFF.

The chain couples TRBV7-6 to TRBJ1-1; TRBD1 is a possible D gene (5 bases). This CDR3 comprises 12 residues. Trimming removed 7 bases at V and 11 bases at J, with 17 bases between. From germline, CDR1 is SGHVS and CDR2 FNYEAQ. CDR3 sequence (DNA): TGTGCCAGCAACGGGGGTGGCCCGGTCGCTTTCTTT. Protein product: CASNGGGPVAFF.

This clonotype was detected ten times or more. The J gene is TRBJ2-3, the V gene TRBV6-1; 11 positions match TRBD2. CDR3 length equals 12 residues. Germline V lookup: CDR1 MNHNS, CDR2 SASEGT. J was trimmed by 9 bases and V by 8 bases; bases with no gene match: 4. The CDR3 region has the DNA TGTGCCAGCGGACTAGCGGGTGGCACGCAGTATTTT. Translating it yields CASGLAGGTQYF.

This clonotype was seen repeatedly, ten times or more. The genes are TRBV20-1 and TRBJ2-5; a possible D gene is TRBD2 (5 bases). Trimming pared 8 bases from V and 5 bases from J, leaving 15 bases between. Germline V gene sequence: CDR1 DFQATT, CDR2 SNEGSKA (reference sequence). CDR3 length: 12 residues. The CDR3 DNA reads as TGCAGTCTCGCGCCACGGGGTGAGACCCAGTACTTC. Its translation: CSLAPRGETQYF.

This clonotype has ten or more counts. V gene TRBV5-5 combines with J gene TRBJ2-1; D remains ambiguous. V was shortened by 0 bases and J by 7 bases, with 8 bases between the two germline ends. Germline lookup yields CDR1 SGHKS and CDR2 YYEKEE (reference sequence). The CDR3 runs to 13 residues. The CDR3 region is CASSLDVGNEQFF. The CDR3 nucleotides read TGTGCCAGCAGCTTGGATGTGGGGAATGAGCAGTTCTTC. The variable domain in full, with the rest retrieved from reference TRBV5-5 and TRBJ2-1, is DAGVTQSPTHLIKTRGQQVTLRCSPISGHKSVSWYQQVLGQGPQFIFQYYEKEERGRGNFPDRFSARQFPNYSSELNVNALLLGDSALYLCASSLDVGNEQFFGPGTRLTVL.

This clonotype was seen repeatedly, ten times or more. The chain recombines TRBV29-1 with TRBJ2-1; D may match TRBD1 or TRBD2 (5 bases each). This CDR3 is built from 14 residues. The ends were cut back, 3 bases at V and 4 bases at J, with 13 bases in the middle. Germline-derived CDR1 and CDR2 are SQVTM and ANQGSEA. The CDR3: CSVDAGSAYNEQFF. CDR3 nucleotides: TGCAGCGTTGATGCAGGGAGCGCTTACAATGAGCAGTTCTTC.

This clonotype was counted many times. The CDR3 sequence is CASSQVGYEAFF. CDR3 nucleotides: TGTGCCAGCAGCCAAGTAGGCTATGAAGCTTTCTTT. The rearrangement uses TRBV4-2 and TRBJ1-1; no clear D gene. The V gene's germline CDR1 is LGHNA and CDR2 YNFKEQ. V lost 1 base, J lost 7 bases, and 7 bases lay in between. CDR3 length: 12 residues.

The chain links TRBV15 to TRBJ2-1; 9 bases match TRBD1. The CDR3 length is 14 residues. Looked up from germline, CDR1 is LNHNV and CDR2 is YYDKDF (reference sequence). After removal of 1 base from V and 8 bases from J, the junction contained 3 bases not matched to a gene. CDR3 DNA sequence: TGTGCCACCAGCAGAGGACAGGGGGTGGATGAGCAGTTCTTC. Translated: CATSRGQGVDEQFF.

This clonotype was seen a handful of times. The rearrangement joins TRBV19 to TRBJ2-1; D could derive from TRBD1 or TRBD2 (5 bases each). V lost 9 bases to trimming and J lost 6 bases, with 18 bases between them. The CDR3 is made up of 14 amino acids. Germline V CDR1 and CDR2: LNHDA, SQIVND (reference sequence). Here the CDR3 DNA reads TGTGCCAGCAACCGGGACCTGGCGGGCAATGAGCAGTTCTTC. As protein: CASNRDLAGNEQFF.

This clonotype occurred many times. The chain is built from TRBV7-2 and TRBJ2-5; 7 nucleotides match TRBD2. Germline loops: CDR1 SGHTA, CDR2 FQGNSA. This CDR3 is 14 amino acids long. With V trimmed by 5 bases and J by 6 bases, 9 bases remained unmatched. CDR3 DNA sequence: TGTGCCAGCAGCCGTAGCGGGCCACGGAAGACCCAGTACTTC. Encoded protein: CASSRSGPRKTQYF.

This clonotype was recorded at least ten times. The chain joins TRBV25-1 to TRBJ2-1; D tentatively reads TRBD1 or TRBD2 (5 bases each). The CDR3 contains 15 residues. With 3 bases removed from V and 3 bases from J, the gap between germline ends came to 12 bases. Germline V gene lookup returns CDR1 MGHDK and CDR2 SYGVNS. The CDR3 loop reads CASSDSGTHYNEQFF. The CDR3 DNA follows: TGTGCCAGCAGTGATTCCGGGACGCACTACAATGAGCAGTTCTTC.

This clonotype was seen repeatedly, ten times or more. This sequence joins TRBV7-9 and TRBJ2-5; D is perhaps TRBD2 (6 bases). The CDR3 sequence is 15 residues long. Trimming cost V 2 bases and J 4 bases, with 14 bases left between them. Germline assignment: CDR1 SEHNR and CDR2 FQNEAQ (reference sequence). CDR3 amino acids: CASSLNGGLTETQYF. CDR3 sequence (DNA): TGTGCCAGCAGCTTAAACGGGGGATTGACAGAGACCCAGTACTTC.

This clonotype was detected a few times. CDR3 sequence (DNA): TGTGCCAGTATGAAAGGCTACACCTTC. Its protein is CASMKGYTF. This chain uses TRBV19 with TRBJ1-2; D is unclear. Germline CDR1 and CDR2: LNHDA and SQIVND (reference sequence). This CDR3 contains 9 residues. V was pared by 7 bases and J by 8 bases, with 5 bases between.

In its sample, this clonotype was seen many times. The chain recombines TRBV4-3 with TRBJ2-1; D remains ambiguous. V lost 3 bases to trimming and J lost 0 bases, with 9 bases between them. The CDR3 length is 15 residues. Germline V lookup: CDR1 LGHNA, CDR2 YSLEER. DNA for the CDR3: TGCGCCAGCAGCCAGGCCTCCAGCTCCTACAATGAGCAGTTCTTC. Its protein product is CASSQASSSYNEQFF.

This clonotype was seen many times. V gene TRBV28 combines with J gene TRBJ1-2; D ambiguous. V was cut by 2 bases and J by 1 base, with 5 bases left in between. The germline gives CDR1 MDHEN, CDR2 SYDVKM. The CDR3 consists of 13 residues. The CDR3 DNA is TGTGCCAGCAGTTTAGACGATAACTATGGCTACACCTTC. Protein: CASSLDDNYGYTF.

This clonotype has a count of ten or more. The V gene is TRBV7-9, the J gene TRBJ1-1; D is perhaps TRBD1 (5 bases). CDR3 length: 14 amino acids. Trimming stripped 3 bases from V and 4 bases from J, with 12 bases between. CDR1 is SEHNR and CDR2 is FQNEAQ in the germline V gene (reference sequence). DNA of the CDR3: TGTGCCAGCAGCTTCCGGGGTGGGGGCACTGAAGCTTTCTTT. Its translation is CASSFRGGGTEAFF.

This clonotype showed up many times. The chain carries TRBV20-1 and TRBJ2-2, with D perhaps given as TRBD1 or TRBD2 (5 bases each). The CDR3 sequence is 14 residues long. The V end lost 6 bases, the J end lost 1 base, and 12 bases lay between the germline ends. Germline values: CDR1 DFQATT, CDR2 SNEGSKA (reference sequence). The CDR3 spells CSAPGRLNTGELFF. The CDR3 region has the DNA TGCAGTGCCCCGGGACGCTTGAACACCGGGGAGCTGTTTTTT.